This T cell receptor (beta chain) derives from a study of shared clonotypes between healthy human individuals. General study points: Sampling involved blood alone; tissue repertoires likely differ. Few donors restricted represented genetic and exposure-history diversity. The authors expected sequencing depth to affect clonotype sharing among donors.

Genomic DNA (from each subset) was split evenly across several immunoSEQ plates. The protocol was immunoSEQ multiplex PCR, while the TCRdb copy is restricted to in-frame clones and leaves out a portion. Of about 490,000 clones in the sample, approximately 82% are singletons; the top ten hold approximately 12%. Notes on this clone: Antigen unknown.

Trimming pared 4 bases from V and 2 bases from J, leaving 18 bases between. Germline V gives CDR1 MDHEN, CDR2 SYDVKM. CDR3 length: 17 residues. Sequenced input: PBMCs. The V call is TRBV28, the J call TRBJ2-1, with a possible D match to TRBD2 (6 bases). The receptor was isolated from a woman aged 40-49 years in good health. Some clones in this sample may be carry-over from other donors' samples. The CDR3 DNA follows: TGTGCCAGCAGTTCGGTGAGCGGGCTGCCAGCCTACAATGAGCAGTTCTTC. Encoded protein: CASSSVSGLPAYNEQFF.